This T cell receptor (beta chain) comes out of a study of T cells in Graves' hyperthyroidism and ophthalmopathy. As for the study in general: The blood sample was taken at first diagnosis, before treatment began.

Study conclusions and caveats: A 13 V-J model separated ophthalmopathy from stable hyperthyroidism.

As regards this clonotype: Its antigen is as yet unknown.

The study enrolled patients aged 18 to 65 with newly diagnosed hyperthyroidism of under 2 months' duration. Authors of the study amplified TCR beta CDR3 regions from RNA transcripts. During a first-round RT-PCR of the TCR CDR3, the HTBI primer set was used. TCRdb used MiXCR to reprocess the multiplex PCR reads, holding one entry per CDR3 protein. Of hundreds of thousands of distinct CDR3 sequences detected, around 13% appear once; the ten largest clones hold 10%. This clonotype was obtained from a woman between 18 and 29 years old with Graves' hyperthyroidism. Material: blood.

The CDR3 protein is CATSDRAGANVLTF. The CDR3 nucleotides are TGTGCCACGTCGGACAGGGCTGGGGCCAACGTCCTGACTTTC. The chain links TRBV19 to TRBJ2-6, with TRBD1 identical over 8 bases. Germline loops: CDR1 LNHDA, CDR2 SQIVND (reference sequence). The CDR3 is 14 residues long. The V and J ends lost 10 bases and 2 bases, in that order; junction bases with no gene match: 4.